The subject of this entry is one T cell receptor beta chain. The data derive from a study of blood T cell repertoires in COVID-19. On the study more broadly: Samples of COVID-19 (acute and convalescent) were obtained from the United States, Italy and Spain. Sources were T cells, B-cell-depleted T cells, or PBMCs; the material itself was cDNA or gDNA.

Seattle researchers signed up patients amid active infection and tracked them longitudinally. Original data processing: Estimation of nucleated cell counts relied on the amplification of reference gene primers. TCRdb's copy holds only in-frame clones and misses some; the assay was immunoSEQ multiplex PCR. For V, J and clone size, that table is used; D and trimming come from the DNA. The sample consists of about 95,000 clones, 89% of them appearing once. Losses at the gene ends were 8 bases for V and 5 bases for J; bases not matched to a gene: 7. The germline V gene has CDR1 MDHEN and CDR2 SYDVKM. The CDR3 is 13 amino acids.

The genes are TRBV28 and TRBJ2-7, with 9 nucleotides matching TRBD2. The clonotype comes from a man in his 60s with COVID-19, enrolled during active disease. Material: peripheral blood. CDR3 region: CASWAGGPHEQYF. As DNA, the CDR3 is TGTGCCAGCTGGGCGGGAGGGCCTCACGAGCAGTACTTC.